Each of the 9 T cell receptor beta chains below was sequenced from the same sample in a study of brain metastases from non-small cell lung cancer. Measured with immunoSEQ multiplex PCR; TCRdb has only the in-frame clones, and not every one. The sample has 2,000 to 2,500 clones, roughly 88% seen once; the top ten hold approximately 9.4%. Sequenced material: tumor-adjacent normal tissue. Receptors were obtained from a donor at least 40 years old with non-small cell lung cancer.

The chain carries TRBV19 and TRBJ1-6; D unclear. Germline-derived CDR1 and CDR2 are LNHDA and SQIVND (reference sequence). V was shortened by 2 bases and J by 10 bases, with 9 bases between the two germline ends. This CDR3 spans 13 amino acids. The CDR3 region has the DNA TGTGCCAGTAGTATACAGTGGTCGTCACCCCTCCACTTT. Translation: CASSIQWSSPLHF.

This chain uses TRBV29-1 with TRBJ2-1, with D perhaps TRBD2 (5 bases). Per germline, CDR1 SQVTM and CDR2 ANQGSEA. The CDR3 has 14 amino acids. V was pared by 7 bases and J by 0 bases, with 13 bases between. The CDR3 reads CSAQRAFSYNEQFF. The CDR3 region has the DNA TGCAGCGCTCAGAGGGCCTTCTCCTACAATGAGCAGTTCTTC.

The chain employs TRBV5-1 and TRBJ2-5; D gene uncertain. The DNA end is a closer match to TRBJ2-7, so the J assignment may be wrong. The CDR3 spans 14 residues. CDR1 SGHRS and CDR2 YFSETQ come from the germline V gene. CDR3 region: CASSPGPIFDEQYF. CDR3 in DNA: TGCGCCAGCAGCCCAGGACCCATCTTCGACGAGCAGTACTTC.

This clone was seen a single time. The chain uses TRBV28 and TRBJ1-5, with D perhaps TRBD1 (5 bases). CDR3 length equals 14 residues. The germline CDR1 and CDR2 sequences are MDHEN and SYDVKM. V was shortened by 4 bases and J by 3 bases, with 10 bases between the two germline ends. CDR3 loop: CASSSSGFNQPQHF. CDR3 coding DNA: TGTGCCAGCAGTTCCTCAGGGTTCAATCAGCCCCAGCATTTT.

In this sample, this clone turned up a few times. The V and J genes are TRBV7-2 and TRBJ1-2; D unclear. This CDR3 is 13 amino acids long. Trimming pared 2 bases from V and 5 bases from J, leaving 9 bases between. CDR1 and CDR2 (germline): SGHTA, FQGNSA. The CDR3 region is CASSLTPEYGYTF. The CDR3 DNA is TGTGCCAGCAGCTTAACCCCAGAATATGGCTACACCTTC.

This chain connects TRBV6-1 to TRBJ2-4; D is possibly TRBD1 (6 bases). This CDR3 spans 16 amino acids. Germline assignment: CDR1 MNHNS and CDR2 SASEGT. Trimming took 3 bases from V and 3 from J, leaving 15 bases between them. The CDR3 region is CASSEGAGLVKNIQYF. In nucleotides, the CDR3 is TGTGCCAGCAGTGAGGGGGCTGGATTAGTCAAAAACATTCAGTACTTC.

The rearrangement links TRBV6-1 to TRBJ1-5; tentatively, D is TRBD1 (6 bases). CDR3 length equals 13 residues. The V gene's germline CDR1 is MNHNS and CDR2 SASEGT. The V and J ends lost 1 base and 11 bases respectively, with 12 bases between them. The CDR3 spells CASSEEGHKSQHF. The CDR3 DNA follows: TGTGCCAGCAGTGAAGAGGGACACAAGTCCCAGCATTTT.

The V gene is TRBV4-3, the J gene TRBJ1-1; possibly TRBD1 for D (5 bases). Germline V gene data show CDR1 as LGHNA and CDR2 as YSLEER. With 0 bases removed from V and 5 bases from J, the gap between germline ends came to 13 bases. The CDR3 loop spans 15 amino acids. Written as DNA, the CDR3 is TGCGCCAGCAGCCAAGACTGGGGGATAGGGACTGAAGCTTTCTTT. Translated, it gives CASSQDWGIGTEAFF.

This clone was seen a single time. The genes are TRBV24-1 and TRBJ1-4, with 9 bases matching TRBD1. Germline V lookup: CDR1 KGHDR, CDR2 SFDVKD. Trimming cost V 5 bases and J 6 bases; bases outside gene matches: 6. This CDR3 spans 15 amino acids. The CDR3 sequence: CATSAPGQGDEKLFF. The CDR3, as DNA: TGTGCCACCAGTGCCCCGGGACAGGGCGATGAAAAACTGTTTTTT.